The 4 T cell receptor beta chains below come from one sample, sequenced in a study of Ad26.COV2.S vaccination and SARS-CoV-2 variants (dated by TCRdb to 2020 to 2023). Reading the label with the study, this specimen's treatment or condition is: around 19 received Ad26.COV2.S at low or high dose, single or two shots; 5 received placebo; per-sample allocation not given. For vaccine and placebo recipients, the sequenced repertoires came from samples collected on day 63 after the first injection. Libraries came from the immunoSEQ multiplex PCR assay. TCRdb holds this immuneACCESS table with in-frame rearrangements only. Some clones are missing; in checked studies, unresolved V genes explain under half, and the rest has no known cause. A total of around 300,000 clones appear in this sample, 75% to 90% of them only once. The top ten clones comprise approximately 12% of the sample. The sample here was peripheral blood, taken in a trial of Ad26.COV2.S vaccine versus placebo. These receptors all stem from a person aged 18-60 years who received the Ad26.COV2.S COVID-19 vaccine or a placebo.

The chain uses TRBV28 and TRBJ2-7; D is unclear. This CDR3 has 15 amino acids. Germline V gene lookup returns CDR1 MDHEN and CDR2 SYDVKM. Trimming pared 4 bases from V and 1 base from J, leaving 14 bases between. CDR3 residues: CASSSVRGSSYEQYF. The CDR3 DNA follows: TGTGCCAGCAGTTCCGTTAGAGGTTCTTCCTACGAGCAGTACTTC.

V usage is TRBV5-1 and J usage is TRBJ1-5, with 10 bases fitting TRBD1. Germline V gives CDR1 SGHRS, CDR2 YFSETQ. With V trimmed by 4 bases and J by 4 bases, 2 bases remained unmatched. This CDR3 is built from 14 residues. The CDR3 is CASSPDRGNQPQHF. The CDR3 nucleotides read TGCGCCAGCAGCCCGGACAGGGGGAATCAGCCCCAGCATTTT. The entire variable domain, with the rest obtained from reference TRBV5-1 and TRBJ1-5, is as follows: KAGVTQTPRYLIKTRGQQVTLSCSPISGHRSVSWYQQTPGQGLQFLFEYFSETQRNKGNFPGRFSGRQFSNSRSEMNVSTLELGDSALYLCASSPDRGNQPQHFGDGTRLSIL.

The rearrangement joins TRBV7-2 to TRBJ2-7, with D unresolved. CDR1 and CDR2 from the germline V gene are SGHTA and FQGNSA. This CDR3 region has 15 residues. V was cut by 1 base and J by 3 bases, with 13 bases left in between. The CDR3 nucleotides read TGTGCCAGCAGCTTAGTTCAGAAACGAGGCTACGAGCAGTACTTC. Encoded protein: CASSLVQKRGYEQYF.

CDR3 nucleotides: TGTGCCATCAGTGTAGGACAGGAATACGAGCAGTACTTC. This gives the protein CAISVGQEYEQYF. The V and J genes are TRBV10-3 and TRBJ2-7; TRBD1 aligns across 7 bases. Germline V gives CDR1 ENHRY, CDR2 SYGVKD. After removal of 4 bases from V and 4 bases from J, the junction contained 4 bases not matched to a gene. This CDR3 is built from 13 residues.